These T cell receptor beta chains were read from a single sample in a study of T cell changes during pregnancy in multiple sclerosis. Libraries were prepared by immunoSEQ multiplex PCR; TCRdb keeps only in-frame clonotypes and omits some of them. Of tens of thousands of clones listed, about 91% are singletons. Sequenced material: peripheral blood, taken before pregnancy. Receptor source: a female donor with multiple sclerosis, enrolled in a pregnancy study. CDR3s include the opening cysteine and the closing phenylalanine or tryptophan. The D gene is left open where the match is weak. Only part of the rows carry a size: once, few, many, or a class if the clone is expanded.

NA,NA,TRBJ2-1,TRBV18,TGTGCCAGCTCACCATTCGGGGGTGAGCAGTTCTTC,CASSPFGGEQFF
once,NA,TRBJ2-7,TRBV27,TGTGCCAGCAGTTTATCGGGCGGGCAGAGCTACGAGCAGTACTTC,CASSLSGGQSYEQYF
once,NA,TRBJ2-3,TRBV15,TGTGCCACCAGCAGAGAACAGGGTCCCGGGATAGATACGCAGTATTTT,CATSREQGPGIDTQYF
once,TRBD1,TRBJ1-5,TRBV7-9,TGTGCCAGCAGCCCAGCCCCGGACAGGGGGCTTCAGCCCCAGCATTTT,CASSPAPDRGLQPQHF
NA,TRBD1,TRBJ2-7,TRBV11-2,TGTGCCAGCAGCTTAGAACTGGGACAGGGCTCCTACGAGCAGTACTTC,CASSLELGQGSYEQYF
NA,NA,TRBJ2-5,TRBV9,TGTGCCAGCAGCGTTAGCGGACCCTCGGCCGGGACCCAGTACTTC,CASSVSGPSAGTQYF
NA,TRBD1,TRBJ2-7,TRBV7-2,TGTGCCAGCAGCTTAGTGGGGACAGGGTCCTACGAGCAGTACTTC,CASSLVGTGSYEQYF
NA,TRBD2,TRBJ2-2,TRBV5-4,TGTGCCAGCAGCTTGGGGGGACTAGCGGCGAACACCGGGGAGCTGTTTTTT,CASSLGGLAANTGELFF
NA,TRBD1,TRBJ2-1,TRBV4-3,TGCGCCAGCAGCCAACATGGACAGGGGGCTCACAATGAGCAGTTCTTC,CASSQHGQGAHNEQFF
NA,TRBD1,TRBJ2-7,TRBV14,TGTGCCTCAGGGGGCACAGCCTACGAGCAGTACTTC,CASGGTAYEQYF
once,NA,TRBJ2-2,TRBV29-1,TGCAGCGTTGAAACGGTCGGGGAGCTGTTTTTT,CSVETVGELFF
NA,NA,TRBJ2-7,TRBV14,TGTGCCAGCAGCCCAGGTAGTTACGAGCAGTACTTC,CASSPGSYEQYF
NA,TRBD2,TRBJ2-5,TRBV7-9,TGTGCCAGCAGCCTACGGGGAGGGTTGGGGGAGACCCAGTACTTC,CASSLRGGLGETQYF
NA,TRBD1,TRBJ1-1,TRBV19,TGTGCCACAGGACAGGGACGGACTGAAGCTTTCTTT,CATGQGRTEAFF
NA,TRBD1,TRBJ1-2,TRBV29-1,TGCAGCGTGGATAATTGGGACAGGTCCTATGGCTACACCTTC,CSVDNWDRSYGYTF
once,NA,TRBJ1-4,TRBV7-9,TGTGCCAGCAGCTCGCAATACAGCGAAAAACTGTTTTTT,CASSSQYSEKLFF
once,NA,TRBJ2-4,TRBV11-2,TGTGCCAGCAGTCTACCTTCGAACATTCAGTACTTC,CASSLPSNIQYF
few,NA,TRBJ2-2,TRBV9,TGTGCCAGCAGCCCGCACTACACCGGGGAGCTGTTTTTT,CASSPHYTGELFF
NA,NA,TRBJ2-1,TRBV7-8,TGTGCCAGCAGTCTTTTAAGGAGCGGTGAGCAGTTCTTC,CASSLLRSGEQFF
once,NA,TRBJ2-1,TRBV30,TGTGCCTGGGGTGGGGGCGCTAACAATGAGCAGTTCTTC,CAWGGGANNEQFF